This T cell receptor (beta chain) was sequenced during a study of neurological immune-mediated disorders. The team produced cDNA through 5'RACE using 10-nucleotide random UMIs. Via MiXCR, TCRdb re-called the 5' RACE reads, giving one row per CDR3 protein. The sample records roughly 70,000 distinct CDR3 sequences, roughly 5.5% being singletons. This TCR was recovered from a woman in her twenties or thirties with multiple sclerosis. The sequenced sample was PBMCs.

CDR3 sequence: CASSTQLNQPQHF. As DNA, the CDR3 is TGTGCCAGCAGCACACAGCTCAATCAGCCCCAGCATTTT. V usage is TRBV7-8 and J usage is TRBJ1-5; D is ambiguous. Germline CDR1 reads SGHVS; CDR2 reads FQNEAQ. This CDR3 is 13 amino acids long. With 5 bases removed from V and 3 bases from J, the gap between germline ends came to 8 bases.